The present entry profiles one T cell receptor (beta chain) with its context. Antigen: not known. Only in-frame clones appear in the TCRdb table, and some are missing; sequencing was by immunoSEQ multiplex PCR. The sample lists roughly 160,000 clones, roughly 92% occurring once. The data originate from a study of T cell responses to AZD1222 COVID-19 vaccine. The study, taken as a whole, reports: Only a handful of AZD1222 recipients were seropositive at baseline. Samples come after the peak T cell response, not at day 14.

The germline gives CDR1 GTSNPN, CDR2 SVGIG (reference sequence). The CDR3 contains 13 residues. The germline V and J ends were trimmed by 7 bases and 4 bases, with 14 bases remaining between them. The sample here was peripheral blood, taken on day 0 of AZD1222 vaccination. V and J are TRBV30 and TRBJ1-3; perhaps TRBD1 as D (5 bases). This clonotype originated in an adult in good health. The CDR3 spells CASLGTLGNTIYF. DNA of the CDR3: TGTGCCTCCCTCGGGACCCTAGGAAACACCATATATTTT.